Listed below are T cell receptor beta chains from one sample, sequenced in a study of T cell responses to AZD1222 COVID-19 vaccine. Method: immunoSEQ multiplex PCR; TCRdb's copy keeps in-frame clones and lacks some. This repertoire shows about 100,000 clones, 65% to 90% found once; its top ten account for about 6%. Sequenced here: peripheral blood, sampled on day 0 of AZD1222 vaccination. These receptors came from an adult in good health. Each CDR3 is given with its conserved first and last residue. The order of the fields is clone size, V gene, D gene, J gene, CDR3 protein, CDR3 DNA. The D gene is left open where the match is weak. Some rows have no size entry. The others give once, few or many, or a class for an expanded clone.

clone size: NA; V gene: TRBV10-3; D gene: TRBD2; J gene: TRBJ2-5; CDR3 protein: CATQAGAETQYF; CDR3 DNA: TGTGCCACGCAAGCGGGGGCAGAGACCCAGTACTTC
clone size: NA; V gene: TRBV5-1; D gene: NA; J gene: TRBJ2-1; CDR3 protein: CASSTLQGRSYNEQFF; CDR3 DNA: TGCGCCAGCAGCACGTTACAGGGCCGGTCCTACAATGAGCAGTTCTTC
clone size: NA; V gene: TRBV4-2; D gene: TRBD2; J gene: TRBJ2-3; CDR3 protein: CASSQGHSGTSGRGDTQYF; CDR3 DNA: TGTGCCAGCAGCCAAGGGCACTCCGGGACTAGCGGGAGAGGAGATACGCAGTATTTT
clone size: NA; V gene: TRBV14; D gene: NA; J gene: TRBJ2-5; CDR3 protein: CASSQNTQETQYF; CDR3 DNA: TGTGCCAGCAGCCAAAATACCCAAGAGACCCAGTACTTC
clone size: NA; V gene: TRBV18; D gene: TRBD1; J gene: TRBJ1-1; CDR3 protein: CASAPPSDRGEAFF; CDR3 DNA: TGTGCCAGCGCGCCTCCCTCTGACAGGGGTGAAGCTTTCTTT
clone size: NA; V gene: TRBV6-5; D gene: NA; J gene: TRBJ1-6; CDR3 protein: CASTSGPVNSPLHF; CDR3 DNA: TGTGCCAGCACCTCAGGACCCGTAAATTCACCCCTCCACTTT
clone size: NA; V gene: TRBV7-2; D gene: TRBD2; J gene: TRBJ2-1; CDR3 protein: CASSLADSGREKFF; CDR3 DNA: TGTGCCAGCAGCTTAGCGGATAGCGGGAGAGAAAAGTTCTTC
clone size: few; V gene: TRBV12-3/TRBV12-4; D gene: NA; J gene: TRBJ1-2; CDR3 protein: CASSFASGGYTF; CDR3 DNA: TGTGCCAGCAGTTTCGCCTCCGGTGGCTACACCTTC
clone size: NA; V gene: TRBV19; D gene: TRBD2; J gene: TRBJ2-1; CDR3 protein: CASSIVRRGSYNEQFF; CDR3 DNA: TGTGCCAGTAGTATAGTAAGGCGGGGGTCCTACAATGAGCAGTTCTTC
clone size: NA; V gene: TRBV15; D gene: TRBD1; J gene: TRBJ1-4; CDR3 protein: CATSARGQGANEKLFF; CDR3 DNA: TGTGCCACCAGCGCTAGAGGACAGGGGGCTAATGAAAAACTGTTTTTT
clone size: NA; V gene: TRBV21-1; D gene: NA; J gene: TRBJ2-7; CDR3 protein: CASSKGQALEQYF; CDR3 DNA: TGTGCCAGCAGCAAAGGTCAAGCTCTCGAGCAGTACTTC
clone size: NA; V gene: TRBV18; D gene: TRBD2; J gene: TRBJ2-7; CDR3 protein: CASSPPSGGAGEQYF; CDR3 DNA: TGTGCCAGCTCACCGCCTAGCGGGGGGGCCGGAGAGCAGTACTTC
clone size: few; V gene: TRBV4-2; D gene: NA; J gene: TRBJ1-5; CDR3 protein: CASSQDRLGTDNQPQHF; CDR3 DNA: TGTGCCAGCAGCCAAGATAGATTGGGTACAGACAATCAGCCCCAGCATTTT
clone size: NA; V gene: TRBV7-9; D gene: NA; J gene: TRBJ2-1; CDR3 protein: CASSLVPGLAYNEQFF; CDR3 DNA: TGTGCCAGCAGCTTAGTGCCGGGACTGGCATACAATGAGCAGTTCTTC
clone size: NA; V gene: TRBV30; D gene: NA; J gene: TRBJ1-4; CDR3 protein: CAWSVLGGGGEKLFF; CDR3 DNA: TGTGCCTGGAGTGTATTGGGTGGCGGGGGTGAAAAACTGTTTTTT
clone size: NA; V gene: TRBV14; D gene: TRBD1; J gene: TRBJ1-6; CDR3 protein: CASRQTGSNNSPLHF; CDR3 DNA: TGTGCCAGCAGGCAGACAGGGTCCAATAATTCACCCCTCCACTTT
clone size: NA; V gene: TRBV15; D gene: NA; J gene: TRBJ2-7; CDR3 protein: CATSRVAASYEQYF; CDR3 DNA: TGTGCCACCAGCAGAGTTGCAGCCTCCTACGAGCAGTACTTC
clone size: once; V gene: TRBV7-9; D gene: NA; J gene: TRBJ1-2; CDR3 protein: CASSLQPVDGYGYTF; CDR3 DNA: TGTGCCAGCAGCTTACAGCCTGTGGACGGTTATGGCTACACCTTC
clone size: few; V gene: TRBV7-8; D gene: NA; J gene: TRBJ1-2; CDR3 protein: CASTYSANYGYTF; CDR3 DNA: TGTGCCAGCACCTATTCCGCTAACTATGGCTACACCTTC
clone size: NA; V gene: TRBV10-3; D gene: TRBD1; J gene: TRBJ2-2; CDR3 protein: CAISGGQGTGELFF; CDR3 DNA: TGTGCCATCAGTGGGGGACAGGGAACCGGGGAGCTGTTTTTT
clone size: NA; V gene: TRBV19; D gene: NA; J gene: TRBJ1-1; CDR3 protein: CASSFDTEAFF; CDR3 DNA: TGTGCCAGTAGTTTTGACACTGAAGCTTTCTTT
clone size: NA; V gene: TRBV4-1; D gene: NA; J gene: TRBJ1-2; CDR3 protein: CASSQDPGGEVYGYTF; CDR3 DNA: TGCGCCAGCAGCCAAGATCCCGGGGGCGAGGTCTATGGCTACACCTTC
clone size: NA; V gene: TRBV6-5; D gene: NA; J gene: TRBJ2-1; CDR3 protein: CASTYEGSSYNEQFF; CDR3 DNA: TGTGCCAGCACCTATGAGGGGAGCTCCTACAATGAGCAGTTCTTC
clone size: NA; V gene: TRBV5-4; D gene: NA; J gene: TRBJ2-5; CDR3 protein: CASSLVGGLKETQYF; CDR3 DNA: TGTGCCAGCAGCTTGGTGGGCGGGTTGAAGGAGACCCAGTACTTC
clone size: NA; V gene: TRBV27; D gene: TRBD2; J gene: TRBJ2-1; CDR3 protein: CASSPPGLLYNEQFF; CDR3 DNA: TGTGCCAGCAGTCCCCCGGGACTACTCTACAATGAGCAGTTCTTC
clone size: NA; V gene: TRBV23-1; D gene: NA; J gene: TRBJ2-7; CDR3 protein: CASSQSEDSSFYEQYF; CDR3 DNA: TGCGCCAGCAGTCAATCGGAGGACAGTAGCTTCTACGAGCAGTACTTC
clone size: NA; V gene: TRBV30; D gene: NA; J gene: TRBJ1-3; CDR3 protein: CAWSEGISGNTIYF; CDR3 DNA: TGTGCCTGGAGTGAGGGGATCTCTGGAAACACCATATATTTT
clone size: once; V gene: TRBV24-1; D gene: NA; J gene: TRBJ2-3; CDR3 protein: CATSDGGFSQDTQYF; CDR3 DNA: TGTGCCACCAGTGATGGAGGGTTCTCCCAGGATACGCAGTATTTT
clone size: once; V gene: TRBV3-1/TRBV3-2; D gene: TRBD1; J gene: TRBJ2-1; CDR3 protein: CASSQGGQGWNNEQFF; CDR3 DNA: TGTGCCAGCAGCCAAGGGGGACAGGGTTGGAACAATGAGCAGTTCTTC
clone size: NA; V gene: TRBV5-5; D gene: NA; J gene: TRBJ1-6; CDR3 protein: CASSLSPDSNNSPLHF; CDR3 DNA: TGTGCCAGCAGCTTGAGTCCGGACAGCAATAATTCACCCCTCCACTTT
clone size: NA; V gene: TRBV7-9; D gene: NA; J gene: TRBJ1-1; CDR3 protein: CASSLVPQTEAFF; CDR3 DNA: TGTGCCAGCAGCTTAGTTCCCCAGACCGAAGCTTTCTTT
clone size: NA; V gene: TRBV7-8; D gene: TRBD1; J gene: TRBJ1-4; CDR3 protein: CASSRQGSYEKLFF; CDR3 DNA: TGTGCCAGCAGTAGACAGGGGAGTTATGAAAAACTGTTTTTT
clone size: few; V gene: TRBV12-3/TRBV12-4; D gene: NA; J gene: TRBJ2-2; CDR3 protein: CASSFKRVGELFF; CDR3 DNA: TGTGCCAGCAGTTTCAAGCGTGTCGGGGAGCTGTTTTTT
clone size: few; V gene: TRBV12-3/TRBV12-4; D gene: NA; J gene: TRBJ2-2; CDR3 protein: CASSPGARELFF; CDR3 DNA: TGTGCCAGCAGTCCCGGGGCTCGGGAGCTGTTTTTT
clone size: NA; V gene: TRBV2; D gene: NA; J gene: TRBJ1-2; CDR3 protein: CASSEALRGNLYGYTF; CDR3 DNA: TGTGCCAGCAGTGAAGCGCTTCGGGGGAACCTCTATGGCTACACCTTC
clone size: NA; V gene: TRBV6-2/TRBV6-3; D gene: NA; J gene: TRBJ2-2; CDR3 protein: CASSYSIGSSGELFF; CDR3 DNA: TGTGCCAGCAGTTACTCAATCGGGAGCTCCGGGGAGCTGTTTTTT
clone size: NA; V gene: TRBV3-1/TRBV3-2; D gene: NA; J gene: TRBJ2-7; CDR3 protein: CASSQGGGSPEQYF; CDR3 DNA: TGTGCCAGCAGCCAAGGCGGGGGCAGCCCCGAGCAGTACTTC
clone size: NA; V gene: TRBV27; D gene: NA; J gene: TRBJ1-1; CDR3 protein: CASSPDSTEAFF; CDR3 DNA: TGTGCCAGCAGTCCTGACAGCACTGAAGCTTTCTTT
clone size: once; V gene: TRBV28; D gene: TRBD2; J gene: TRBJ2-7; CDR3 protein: CASSLGTSLYEQYF; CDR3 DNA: TGTGCCAGCAGTTTGGGGACTAGTCTCTACGAGCAGTACTTC
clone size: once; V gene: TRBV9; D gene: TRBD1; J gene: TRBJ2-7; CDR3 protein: CASSVNRDSVNEQYF; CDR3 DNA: TGTGCCAGCAGCGTGAACCGGGACAGTGTTAACGAGCAGTACTTC
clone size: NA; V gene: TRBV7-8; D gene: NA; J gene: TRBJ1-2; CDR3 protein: CASSARRDSYGYTF; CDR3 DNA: TGTGCCAGCAGCGCTAGGAGGGATTCCTATGGCTACACCTTC
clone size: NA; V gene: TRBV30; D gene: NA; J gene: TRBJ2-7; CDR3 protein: CAWSVGGSLSYEQYF; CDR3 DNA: TGTGCCTGGAGTGTTGGCGGGTCCTTATCCTACGAGCAGTACTTC
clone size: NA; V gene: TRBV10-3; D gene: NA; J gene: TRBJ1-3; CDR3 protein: CAISEGSDSRNTIYF; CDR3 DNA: TGTGCCATCAGTGAGGGGTCGGACTCTCGAAACACCATATATTTT
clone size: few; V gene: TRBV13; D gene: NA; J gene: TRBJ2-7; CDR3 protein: CASSLGRGQGGNEQYF; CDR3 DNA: TGTGCCAGCAGCTTAGGCCGAGGGCAGGGAGGCAACGAGCAGTACTTC
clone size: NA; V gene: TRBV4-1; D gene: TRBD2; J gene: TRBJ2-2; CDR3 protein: CASSQSLAGVITGELFF; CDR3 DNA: TGCGCCAGCAGCCAATCCCTAGCGGGAGTGATCACCGGGGAGCTGTTTTTT
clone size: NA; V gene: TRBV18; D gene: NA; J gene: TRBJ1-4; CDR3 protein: CASSPWGKGEVMKRLFF; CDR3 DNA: TGTGCCAGCTCACCATGGGGGAAGGGCGAAGTAATGAAAAGACTGTTTTTT
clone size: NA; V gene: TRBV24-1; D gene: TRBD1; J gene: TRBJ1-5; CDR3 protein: CATSGDRFNQPQHF; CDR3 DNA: TGTGCCACCAGTGGGGACAGATTCAATCAGCCCCAGCATTTT
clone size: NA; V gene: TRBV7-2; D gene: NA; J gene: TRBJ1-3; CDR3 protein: CASSSNSRYSGNTIYF; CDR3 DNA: TGTGCCAGCAGCTCAAATAGCCGTTATTCTGGAAACACCATATATTTT
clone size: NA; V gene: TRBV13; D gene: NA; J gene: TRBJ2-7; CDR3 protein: CASSLGVQTYEQYF; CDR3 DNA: TGTGCCAGCAGCTTAGGCGTGCAGACCTACGAGCAGTACTTC
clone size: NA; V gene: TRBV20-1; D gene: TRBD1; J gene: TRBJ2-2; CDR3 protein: CSASRGPTGELFF; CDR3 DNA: TGCAGTGCTAGTAGGGGGCCCACCGGGGAGCTGTTTTTT
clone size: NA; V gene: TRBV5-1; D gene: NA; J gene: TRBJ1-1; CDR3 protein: CASSLEWAGNTEAFF; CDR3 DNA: TGCGCCAGCAGCTTGGAGTGGGCGGGGAACACTGAAGCTTTCTTT
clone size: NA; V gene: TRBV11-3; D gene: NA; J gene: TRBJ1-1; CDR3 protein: CASSLLKEAFF; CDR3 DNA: TGTGCCAGCAGCTTACTCAAGGAAGCTTTCTTT
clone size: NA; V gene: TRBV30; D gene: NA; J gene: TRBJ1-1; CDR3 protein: CAWSSRRGVAGASAFF; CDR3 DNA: TGTGCCTGGAGCTCTAGGCGGGGGGTCGCGGGGGCATCAGCTTTCTTT
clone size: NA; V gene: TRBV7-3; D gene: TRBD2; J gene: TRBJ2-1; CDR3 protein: CASSRGSGSRSYNEQFF; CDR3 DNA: TGTGCCAGCTCCCGGGGTAGCGGGAGTAGGTCCTACAATGAGCAGTTCTTC